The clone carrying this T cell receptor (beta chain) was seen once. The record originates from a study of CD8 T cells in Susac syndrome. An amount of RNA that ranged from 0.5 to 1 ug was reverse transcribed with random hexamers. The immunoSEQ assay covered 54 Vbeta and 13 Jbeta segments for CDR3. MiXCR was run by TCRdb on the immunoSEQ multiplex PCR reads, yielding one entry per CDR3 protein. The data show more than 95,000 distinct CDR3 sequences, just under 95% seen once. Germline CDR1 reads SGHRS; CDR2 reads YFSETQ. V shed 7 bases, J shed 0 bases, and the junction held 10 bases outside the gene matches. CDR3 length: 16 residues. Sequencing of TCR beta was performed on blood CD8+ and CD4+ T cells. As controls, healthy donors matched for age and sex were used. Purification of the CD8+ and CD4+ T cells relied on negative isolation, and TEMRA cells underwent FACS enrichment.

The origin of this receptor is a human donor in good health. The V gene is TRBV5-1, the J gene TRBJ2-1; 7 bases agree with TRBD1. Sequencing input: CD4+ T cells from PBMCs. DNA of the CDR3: TGCGCCAGCTCCGTCCAGGGACAGCCCTCCTACAATGAGCAGTTCTTC. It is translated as CASSVQGQPSYNEQFF.